This T cell receptor beta chain was captured by sequencing in a study of glioma-infiltrating T cells after dendritic cell vaccination. On the study more broadly: Monocyte-derived dendritic cells, cultured six to seven days with IL-4 and GM-CSF, were pulsed with autologous tumor lysate.

This clone was seen a single time. Its antigen is undetermined. Findings and limits, study-wide: Higher TCR clonality did not directly relate to longer survival.

Germline CDR1 and CDR2: SGDLS and YYNGEE. There are 15 residues in the CDR3. J was trimmed by 4 bases and V by 3 bases; bases with no gene match: 4. Produced via immunoSEQ multiplex PCR; TCRdb's table is partial and in-frame only. The sample shows about 92,000 clones, more than 75% of them seen only once. This clonotype was obtained from a human donor with glioblastoma. The chain uses TRBV9 and TRBJ2-1; 10 bases align to TRBD2. Here the sequenced sample was blood, taken before dendritic cell vaccination. The CDR3 nucleotides are TGTGCCAGCAGCGATAGCGGGGGGCCATACAATGAGCAGTTCTTC. Encoded protein: CASSDSGGPYNEQFF.